The sequence of this T cell receptor beta chain was determined in a study of tumor and adjacent non-tumor tissue in lung cancer. A modified ARM-PCR protocol with three rounds of nested PCR amplified TCRbeta. Each CDR3 protein gets one entry after TCRdb re-called the multiplex PCR reads with MiXCR. The sample records tens of thousands of distinct CDR3 sequences, around 74% being singletons. No cell sorting was done before RNA was extracted from the tissue. The CDR3 runs 13 residues. Trimming stripped 0 bases from V and 7 bases from J, with 10 bases between. Germline V gene data show CDR1 as MNHNS and CDR2 as SASEGT.

Sequenced sample: lung tumor tissue. This receptor was taken from a woman between 45 and 60 years old with non-small cell lung cancer. V gene TRBV6-1 combines with J gene TRBJ2-7; the D gene is possibly TRBD1 (5 bases). CDR3 nucleotide sequence: TGTGCCAGCAGTGAAGCGCAGGGTCGGGAGCAGTACGTC. This gives the protein CASSEAQGREQYV.